These T cell receptor beta chains were read from a single sample in a study of cytomegalovirus exposure and HLA in healthy donors. The table came from immunoSEQ multiplex PCR; TCRdb's copy has only in-frame clones and leaves some out. The data contain about 170,000 clones, around 85% of them singletons. Source material: PBMCs. These receptors were obtained from a boy aged 2 to 9 in good health and CMV-seronegative. Each CDR3 is given with its conserved first and last residue. A D gene is named only where the DNA matches it firmly. A row's size may be missing; if present it is once, few, many or a size class.

abundance: NA; v_gene: TRBV7-3; j_gene: TRBJ2-2; d_gene: TRBD1; CDR3nt: TGTGCCAGCAGGCTTACAGGGGCAAGCACCGGGGAGCTGTTTTTT; CDR3aa: CASRLTGASTGELFF
abundance: NA; v_gene: TRBV5-1; j_gene: TRBJ2-7; d_gene: NA; CDR3nt: TGCGCCAGCAGCGAGGATGCAACCTACGAGCAGTACTTC; CDR3aa: CASSEDATYEQYF
abundance: once; v_gene: TRBV28; j_gene: TRBJ2-7; d_gene: TRBD1; CDR3nt: TGTGCCAGCAGTACTCCGACAGGGCTTAACCACGAGCAGTACTTC; CDR3aa: CASSTPTGLNHEQYF
abundance: NA; v_gene: TRBV28; j_gene: TRBJ1-5; d_gene: TRBD1; CDR3nt: TGTGCCAGTACCGCTATTACAGGGGGCTACCAGCCCCAGCATTTT; CDR3aa: CASTAITGGYQPQHF
abundance: NA; v_gene: TRBV19; j_gene: TRBJ1-6; d_gene: TRBD1; CDR3nt: TGTGCCAGTAGTTCCGGGACAGGGGGCAATTCACCCCTCCACTTT; CDR3aa: CASSSGTGGNSPLHF
abundance: NA; v_gene: TRBV5-4; j_gene: TRBJ2-5; d_gene: TRBD1; CDR3nt: TGTGCCAGCAGCGCAAAGGGGGCTGGAGAGACCCAGTACTTC; CDR3aa: CASSAKGAGETQYF
abundance: NA; v_gene: TRBV5-1; j_gene: TRBJ2-3; d_gene: TRBD2; CDR3nt: TGCGCCAGCAGCGGGACAGGGGGACTAGCGGGAGTAACAGATACGCAGTATTTT; CDR3aa: CASSGTGGLAGVTDTQYF
abundance: few; v_gene: TRBV6-5; j_gene: TRBJ2-5; d_gene: NA; CDR3nt: TGTGCCAGCAGTGAACCGGACAGCCAAGAGACCCAGTACTTC; CDR3aa: CASSEPDSQETQYF
abundance: NA; v_gene: TRBV28; j_gene: TRBJ2-7; d_gene: TRBD2; CDR3nt: TGTGCCAGCACCCCTCCGGGGGGGGCCTACGAGCAGTACTTC; CDR3aa: CASTPPGGAYEQYF
abundance: NA; v_gene: TRBV27; j_gene: TRBJ2-2; d_gene: NA; CDR3nt: TGTGCCAGCAGTCTAGGGGGGAGGGCCGGGGAGCTGTTTTTT; CDR3aa: CASSLGGRAGELFF
abundance: NA; v_gene: TRBV6-1; j_gene: TRBJ1-2; d_gene: TRBD1; CDR3nt: TGTGCCAGCATTGACAGGGCAGAAGCTAACTATGGCTACACCTTC; CDR3aa: CASIDRAEANYGYTF
abundance: NA; v_gene: TRBV29-1; j_gene: TRBJ1-2; d_gene: TRBD1; CDR3nt: TGCAGCGCTGATACACAGGGGATTAACTATGGCTACACCTTC; CDR3aa: CSADTQGINYGYTF
abundance: NA; v_gene: TRBV5-5; j_gene: TRBJ1-3; d_gene: TRBD1; CDR3nt: TGTGCCAGCAGCCCGACAGGGACTGGAAACACCATATATTTT; CDR3aa: CASSPTGTGNTIYF
abundance: NA; v_gene: TRBV28; j_gene: TRBJ1-1; d_gene: TRBD1; CDR3nt: TGTGCCAGCAGTTTAGGGGGGACAGGGGGGACTGAAGCTTTCTTT; CDR3aa: CASSLGGTGGTEAFF
abundance: NA; v_gene: TRBV5-6; j_gene: TRBJ2-1; d_gene: TRBD2; CDR3nt: TGTGCCAGCAGCTTGGGGACTAGCGGCTCCGATGAGCAGTTCTTC; CDR3aa: CASSLGTSGSDEQFF
abundance: NA; v_gene: TRBV2; j_gene: TRBJ1-1; d_gene: TRBD1; CDR3nt: TGTGCCAGCAGCCCGGACAGGGACACTGAAGCTTTCTTT; CDR3aa: CASSPDRDTEAFF
abundance: NA; v_gene: TRBV6-1; j_gene: TRBJ2-3; d_gene: TRBD2; CDR3nt: TGTGCCAGCTCCCGGACTAGCGGGGGGCCAGATACGCAGTATTTT; CDR3aa: CASSRTSGGPDTQYF
abundance: NA; v_gene: TRBV28; j_gene: TRBJ2-3; d_gene: TRBD2; CDR3nt: TGTGCCAGCAGTTTAACGGGAGGGACAGATACGCAGTATTTT; CDR3aa: CASSLTGGTDTQYF